A single sample is the source of the 25 T cell receptor beta chains below, sequenced in a study of blood T cells in healthy people across ages. A second PCR, run for about 7 to 11 cycles, used a sample-barcoded 5' primer plus a J-beta primer mix. TCRdb fed the 5' RACE reads into MiXCR, producing one record per CDR3 protein. The sample lists hundreds of thousands of distinct CDR3 sequences; 25% to 30% were seen once. The sample consisted of blood. These TCRs come from a woman of 80 years or more in good health.

This clonotype showed up just a few times. The CDR3 sequence: CASSQLGGSAGELFF. In DNA, the CDR3 is TGCGCCAGCAGCCAACTAGGGGGTTCCGCCGGGGAGCTGTTTTTT. This chain uses TRBV4-3 with TRBJ2-2; D may be TRBD1 (6 bases). The CDR3 sequence is 15 residues long. Germline CDR1 LGHNA, CDR2 YSLEER. V lost 2 bases and J 6 bases, leaving 13 bases between the germline ends.

The CDR3 DNA sequence: TGCGCCAGCAGCCTTGGACGAGCGGGGGGCCAAGAGACCCAGTACTTC. As protein: CASSLGRAGGQETQYF. The chain employs TRBV5-1 and TRBJ2-5; TRBD2 aligns across 9 bases. J gave up 1 base and V 4 bases, and 8 bases lay outside the gene matches. The CDR3 consists of 16 residues. Germline V gene data show CDR1 as SGHRS and CDR2 as YFSETQ.

This clonotype was seen a few times. This chain uses TRBV29-1 with TRBJ2-7, with TRBD1 matching 10 bases. CDR3 length: 15 residues. CDR1 and CDR2 (germline): SQVTM, ANQGSEA. The ends lost 3 bases at V and 3 bases at J; junction bases unmatched: 8. The CDR3 sequence: CSVEPYGTGDYEQYF. The DNA of the CDR3 is TGCAGCGTTGAGCCTTATGGGACAGGGGACTACGAGCAGTACTTC.

The V gene is TRBV27, the J gene TRBJ1-6; D gene uncertain. Germline values: CDR1 MNHEY, CDR2 SMNVEV (reference sequence). Trimming took off 1 base at V and 9 bases at J, with 7 bases between the two ends. The CDR3 runs 13 residues. Written as DNA, the CDR3 is TGTGCCAGCAGTTTATATTCGGGTTCACCCCTCCACTTT. Translation gives CASSLYSGSPLHF.

This chain uses TRBV14 with TRBJ2-1; TRBD1 aligns across 10 bases. TRBJ2-7 matches the DNA end more closely, so the J call is doubtful. CDR3 length: 20 amino acids. Germline values: CDR1 SGHDN, CDR2 FVKESK. CDR3 sequence reads: CASSHILSGTGANSYNEQYF. In DNA form, the CDR3 reads TGTGCCAGCAGCCATATCCTCTCTGGGACAGGGGCCAACTCCTACAATGAGCAGTACTTC.

With regard to this clonotype: This clone may be a read error of a much larger clone one base away. This sequence joins TRBV27 and TRBJ2-1, with a tentative D call TRBD1 (5 bases). Trimming took off 2 bases at V and 13 bases at J, with 21 bases between the two ends. The CDR3 has 15 residues. Germline V gene sequence: CDR1 MNHEY, CDR2 SMNVEV (reference sequence). CDR3 sequence: CASSLRSQGQETQFF. CDR3 sequence (DNA): TGTGCCAGCAGTTTACGGTCCCAGGGCCAAGAGACCCAGTTCTTC.

This clonotype was found a few times. The V and J genes are TRBV6-1 and TRBJ1-5, with 11 nucleotides matching TRBD1. Germline V gene lookup returns CDR1 MNHNS and CDR2 SASEGT. The V segment lost 9 bases and the J segment 7 bases; nucleotides outside the gene matches: 8. The length of the CDR3 is 14 residues. CDR3 in DNA: TGTGCCAGTCGGGACAGGGGGTATGGACAGCCCCAGCATTTT. Protein product: CASRDRGYGQPQHF.

The V call is TRBV15, the J call TRBJ1-1; 9 nucleotides agree with TRBD1. The germline CDR1 and CDR2 sequences are LNHNV and YYDKDF (reference sequence). J gave up 4 bases and V 5 bases, and 11 bases lay outside the gene matches. CDR3 length: 16 amino acids. The CDR3 nucleotides read TGTGCCACCAGCGCACCCGGGACAGGGTACGGCACTGAAGCTTTCTTT. Its protein is CATSAPGTGYGTEAFF. The full variable domain, with the rest looked up from reference TRBV15 and TRBJ1-1, is DAMVIQNPRYQVTQFGKPVTLSCSQTLNHNVMYWYQQKSSQAPKLLFHYYDKDFNNEADTPDNFQSRRPNTSFCFLDIRSPGLGDTAMYLCATSAPGTGYGTEAFFGQGTRLTVV.

This clonotype has a count of ten or more. The chain joins TRBV15 to TRBJ1-6; D is perhaps TRBD1 (5 bases). The germline CDR1 and CDR2 sequences are LNHNV and YYDKDF (reference sequence). CDR3 size: 17 residues. Trimming pared 0 bases from V and 0 bases from J, leaving 9 bases between. The CDR3 DNA follows: TGTGCCACCAGCAGAGATCTCGGGGGCTCCTATAATTCACCCCTCCACTTT. Translating gives CATSRDLGGSYNSPLHF.

With regard to this clonotype: Being one base from a much bigger clone, this may be a read error. V gene TRBV20-1 combines with J gene TRBJ1-4; D remains ambiguous. Germline-derived CDR1 and CDR2 are DFQATT and SNEGSKA (reference sequence). V lost 3 bases, J lost 12 bases, and 14 bases lay in between. The CDR3 contains 12 residues. CDR3 protein: CSASDPIGELFF. CDR3 nucleotide sequence: TGCAGTGCTAGTGACCCTATAGGTGAACTGTTTTTT.

This clonotype showed up just a few times. The chain is built from TRBV5-4 and TRBJ1-5, with D perhaps matching TRBD1 (5 bases). V lost 4 bases and J 0 bases, leaving 11 bases between the germline ends. In germline, CDR1 is SGHNT, CDR2 YYREEE (reference sequence). This CDR3 is built from 15 residues. Here the CDR3 DNA reads TGTGCCAGCAGCCTGGGGACTGATAGCAATCAGCCCCAGCATTTT. Its translation: CASSLGTDSNQPQHF.

The chain has TRBV28 and TRBJ2-1; D might be TRBD2 (6 bases). Trimming removed 2 bases at V and 9 bases at J, with 17 bases between. Germline V lookup: CDR1 MDHEN, CDR2 SYDVKM. The CDR3 extends over 15 amino acids. The CDR3 DNA reads as TGTGCCAGCAGTTTAGGAGGGGCCCCCATCATTGAGCAGTTCTTC. The encoded protein is CASSLGGAPIIEQFF.

On this clonotype itself: Possible read error: a much larger clone is one base away. This likely comes from a read error, as the CDR3 has no conserved phenylalanine or tryptophan at its end. V is TRBV6-4 and J is TRBJ2-1; a possible D gene is TRBD1 (5 bases). The CDR3 is 15 residues long. CDR1 is MRHNA and CDR2 is SNTAGT in the germline V gene. V lost 3 bases to trimming and J lost 4 bases, with 13 bases between them. In DNA, the CDR3 is TGTGCCAGCAGTGAGGGGTTCACAGGTTACAATGAGCAGTTCTGC. Translating it yields CASSEGFTGYNEQFC.

This clonotype was detected ten times or more. J is TRBJ2-7 and V is TRBV20-1; D is possibly TRBD1 (6 bases). Per the germline V gene, CDR1 is DFQATT and CDR2 is SNEGSKA (reference sequence). Trimming took off 3 bases at V and 3 bases at J, with 9 bases between the two ends. The CDR3 is 12 amino acids. The CDR3 spells CSASPQGYEQYF. In DNA form, the CDR3 reads TGCAGTGCTAGTCCACAGGGCTACGAGCAGTACTTC.

Only a few counts were recorded for this clonotype. V gene TRBV29-1 combines with J gene TRBJ2-2; 9 bases fit TRBD1. Germline trimming cut 5 bases from V and 4 bases from J; bases unmatched to any gene: 5. CDR3 size: 14 residues. Germline V gene data show CDR1 as SQVTM and CDR2 as ANQGSEA. CDR3 region: CSVSGTGITGELFF. The CDR3, as DNA: TGCAGCGTTTCCGGGACAGGGATCACCGGGGAGCTGTTTTTT.

This clonotype was seen many times. The chain uses TRBV7-2 and TRBJ2-7, with 8 bases matching TRBD1. The CDR3 runs to 14 residues. V trimming: 1 base; J trimming: 6 bases; junction bases outside the gene matches: 5. Germline CDR1 reads SGHTA; CDR2 reads FQGNSA. CDR3 bases: TGTGCCAGCAGCTTAGGACAGGGGTCCCCCGAGCAGTACTTC. This codes for CASSLGQGSPEQYF.

On this clonotype: With a much larger clone just one base away, this may be a read error. CDR3 sequence reads: CASREDRITEAFF. CDR3 coding DNA: TGTGCCAGCAGGGAGGACAGGATCACTGAAGCTTTCTTT. This rearrangement joins TRBV2 to TRBJ1-1; 7 bases align to TRBD1. V lost 6 bases, J lost 4 bases, and 5 bases stayed unmatched. Germline-derived CDR1 and CDR2 are SNHLY and FYNNEI. The CDR3 extends over 13 amino acids.

This clonotype was picked up many times. The chain carries TRBV11-3 and TRBJ2-7, with TRBD2 matching 10 bases. The germline CDR1 and CDR2 sequences are SGHNT and YENEEA. CDR3 length equals 14 residues. V trimming: 2 bases; J trimming: 4 bases; junction bases outside the gene matches: 2. The CDR3 DNA sequence: TGTGCCAGCAGCTTATCTAGCGGGGGTTACGAGCAGTACTTC. Its translation is CASSLSSGGYEQYF.

There are a few counts of this clonotype. The chain is built from TRBV29-1 and TRBJ1-4; 10 bases fit TRBD1. V dropped 4 bases and J dropped 7; count of bases not matched to a gene: 3. In germline, CDR1 is SQVTM, CDR2 ANQGSEA. This CDR3 comprises 13 residues. DNA of the CDR3: TGCAGCGTTGCGGGACAGGGGAGTGAAAAACTGTTTTTT. It encodes CSVAGQGSEKLFF.

This clonotype was counted a few times. This may be a read error: a much more frequent sequence differs by one nucleotide. This chain uses TRBV12-3 or TRBV12-4 with TRBJ2-1; maybe TRBD1 (6 bases). The CDR3 is 18 residues long. The V gene lost 7 bases and the J gene lost 0 bases, with 22 bases spanning the gap. The CDR3 DNA reads TGTGCCAGCACAACAGGGCGAGTGGGCATCAGCTCCTACAATGAGCAGTTCTTC. Translating it yields CASTTGRVGISSYNEQFF.

This clonotype has a count of ten or more. This chain joins TRBV28 and TRBJ2-7; D is unclear. Germline V gene data show CDR1 as MDHEN and CDR2 as SYDVKM. Trimming removed 3 bases from V and 5 bases from J, with 11 bases in between. CDR3 length equals 13 residues. As DNA, the CDR3 is TGTGCCAGCAGTTTGACCCCTTTCCACGAGCAGTACTTC. This sequence encodes CASSLTPFHEQYF.

The V call is TRBV7-9, the J call TRBJ1-3, with D possibly being TRBD1 (6 bases). CDR3 length equals 18 residues. The V end was cut by 2 bases, the J end by 0 bases, with 17 bases between. From germline, CDR1 is SEHNR and CDR2 FQNEAQ (reference sequence). The CDR3 spells CASSLIRTVFHSGNTIYF. CDR3 coding DNA: TGTGCCAGCAGCTTAATAAGGACAGTCTTCCACTCTGGAAACACCATATATTTT.

This clonotype was counted only a few times. The V call is TRBV20-1, the J call TRBJ1-1; D is perhaps TRBD1 (6 bases). The CDR3 length is 12 residues. Trimming pared 3 bases from V and 3 bases from J, leaving 8 bases between. CDR1 is DFQATT, CDR2 SNEGSKA, per germline (reference sequence). CDR3 loop: CSASHRDTEAFF. The CDR3 bases are TGCAGTGCTAGTCACAGGGACACTGAAGCTTTCTTT.

This clonotype was seen only a few times. The V and J genes are TRBV18 and TRBJ2-4; no clear D gene. Germline CDR1 reads KGHSH; CDR2 reads LQKENI. The CDR3 has 12 amino acids. V lost 3 bases to trimming and J lost 13 bases, with 13 bases between them. DNA for the CDR3: TGTGCCAGCTCACCGGATCTTGAGAAGCAGTACTTC. Its translation is CASSPDLEKQYF. The full variable domain, rest sourced from reference TRBV18 and TRBJ2-4, is NAGVMQNPRHLVRRRGQEARLRCSPMKGHSHVYWYRQLPEEGLKFMVYLQKENIIDESGMPKERFSAEFPKEGPSILRIQQVVRGDSAAYFCASSPDLEKQYFGAGTRLSVL.

The chain carries TRBV10-3 and TRBJ2-1; 9 positions match TRBD2. This CDR3 comprises 18 residues. V was pared by 5 bases and J by 1 base, with 12 bases of the junction left unmatched. Looked up from germline, CDR1 is ENHRY and CDR2 is SYGVKD. The CDR3 region is CAISSTAPAGGSYNEQFF. CDR3 DNA: TGTGCCATCAGTTCGACCGCCCCGGCGGGGGGGTCCTACAATGAGCAGTTCTTC.